A selection of T cell receptor beta chains follows, all from one sample in a study of response to subunit inactivated influenza vaccine. TCRdb itself ran the RT-PCR reads through MiXCR, one entry per CDR3 protein. The data contain 500,000 or so distinct CDR3 sequences, 15% to 20% of them singletons. The specimen comprised CD4+ T cells sorted from PBMCs, sampled around 25 months after vaccination. The receptors originated from a man in his fifties or sixties who received an inactivated influenza vaccine. Both conserved end residues are part of each CDR3. D genes are given only for firm matches. Clone size appears in some rows only: once, few, many, or a class for an expanded clone.

size: few; D: TRBD2; J: TRBJ2-3; V: TRBV4-3; DNA: TGCGCCAGCAGCCTGACTAGCGGGACTCATACGCAGTATTTT; CDR3: CASSLTSGTHTQYF
size: few; D: TRBD1; J: TRBJ2-7; V: TRBV20-1; DNA: TGCAGTGCTAGAGATCGTCGACAGGGCCACGAGCAGTACTTC; CDR3: CSARDRRQGHEQYF
size: .; D: .; J: TRBJ1-1; V: TRBV5-1; DNA: TGCGCCAGCAGCTCCGGGACTGCCAGGAACACTGAAGCTTTCTTT; CDR3: CASSSGTARNTEAFF
size: few; D: .; J: TRBJ1-5; V: TRBV20-1; DNA: TGCAGTGCTAGACTCGGGGGAAGAACCGGGCAGCCCCAGCATTTT; CDR3: CSARLGGRTGQPQHF
size: few; D: .; J: TRBJ2-2; V: TRBV20-1; DNA: TGCAGTGCTAGAGAGGCGAACACCGGGGAGCTGTTTTTT; CDR3: CSAREANTGELFF
size: many; D: TRBD2; J: TRBJ2-1; V: TRBV10-3; DNA: TGTGCCACCTCCTACGTTCGGGAGGCTGAGCAGTTCTTC; CDR3: CATSYVREAEQFF
size: .; D: .; J: TRBJ1-3; V: TRBV4-3; DNA: TGCGCCAGCAGCCTCGAAGGGGCGGTTGGAAACACCATATATTTT; CDR3: CASSLEGAVGNTIYF
size: few; D: .; J: TRBJ2-1; V: TRBV7-9; DNA: TGTGCCAGCAGCGGAGCGGCCTACAATGAGCAGTTCTTC; CDR3: CASSGAAYNEQFF
size: many; D: .; J: TRBJ2-3; V: TRBV7-2; DNA: TGTGCCAGCAGCCCCTACACAGATACGCAGTATTTT; CDR3: CASSPYTDTQYF
size: .; D: .; J: TRBJ2-3; V: TRBV20-1; DNA: TGCAGTGCTATGGTAGACACAGATACGCAGTATTTT; CDR3: CSAMVDTDTQYF